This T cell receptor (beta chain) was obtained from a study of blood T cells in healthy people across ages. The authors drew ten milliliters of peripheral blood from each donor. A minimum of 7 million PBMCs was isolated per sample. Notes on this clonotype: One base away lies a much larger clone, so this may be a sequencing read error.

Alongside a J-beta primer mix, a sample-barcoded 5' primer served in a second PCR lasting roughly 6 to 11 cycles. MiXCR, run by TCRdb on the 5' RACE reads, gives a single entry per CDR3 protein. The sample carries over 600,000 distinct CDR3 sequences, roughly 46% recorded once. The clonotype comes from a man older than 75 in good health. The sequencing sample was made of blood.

The CDR3: CASRLLAGSSYEQFF. The CDR3 nucleotides read TGTGCCAGCAGGTTGCTAGCGGGAAGCTCCTACGAGCAGTTCTTC. The chain carries TRBV2 and TRBJ2-1; 9 bases fit TRBD2. Germline V gives CDR1 SNHLY, CDR2 FYNNEI. J was trimmed by 10 bases and V by 6 bases; bases with no gene match: 13. CDR3 length equals 15 residues.